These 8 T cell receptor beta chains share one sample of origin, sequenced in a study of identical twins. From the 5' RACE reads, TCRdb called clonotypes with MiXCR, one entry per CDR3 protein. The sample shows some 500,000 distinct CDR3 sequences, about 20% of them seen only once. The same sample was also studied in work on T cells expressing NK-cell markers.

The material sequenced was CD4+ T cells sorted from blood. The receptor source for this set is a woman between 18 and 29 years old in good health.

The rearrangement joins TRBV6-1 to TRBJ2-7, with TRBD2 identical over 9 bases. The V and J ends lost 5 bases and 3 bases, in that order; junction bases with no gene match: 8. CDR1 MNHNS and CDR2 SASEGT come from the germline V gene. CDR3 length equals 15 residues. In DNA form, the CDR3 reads TGTGCCAGCAGTACAGTAGCGGGGGATCGCTACGAGCAGTACTTC. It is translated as CASSTVAGDRYEQYF.

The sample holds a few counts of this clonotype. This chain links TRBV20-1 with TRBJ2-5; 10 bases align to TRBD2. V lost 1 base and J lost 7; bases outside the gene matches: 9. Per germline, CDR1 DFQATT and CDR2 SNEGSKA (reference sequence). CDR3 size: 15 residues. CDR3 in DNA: TGCAGTGCTAGAGTTGAAGGGACTAGCGTGTGGACCCAGTACTTC. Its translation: CSARVEGTSVWTQYF.

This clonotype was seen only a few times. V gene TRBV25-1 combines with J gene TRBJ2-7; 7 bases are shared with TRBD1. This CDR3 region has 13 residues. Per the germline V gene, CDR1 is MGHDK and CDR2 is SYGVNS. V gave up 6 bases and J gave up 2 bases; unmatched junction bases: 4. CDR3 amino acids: CASRGTDTYEQYF. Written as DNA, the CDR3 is TGTGCCAGCAGAGGGACAGATACCTACGAGCAGTACTTC.

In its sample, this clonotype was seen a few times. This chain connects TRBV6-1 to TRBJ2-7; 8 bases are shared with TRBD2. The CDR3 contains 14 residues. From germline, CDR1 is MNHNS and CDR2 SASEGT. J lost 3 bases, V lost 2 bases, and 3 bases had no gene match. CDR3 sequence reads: CASSELLADYEQYF. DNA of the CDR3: TGTGCCAGCAGTGAATTACTAGCGGACTACGAGCAGTACTTC.

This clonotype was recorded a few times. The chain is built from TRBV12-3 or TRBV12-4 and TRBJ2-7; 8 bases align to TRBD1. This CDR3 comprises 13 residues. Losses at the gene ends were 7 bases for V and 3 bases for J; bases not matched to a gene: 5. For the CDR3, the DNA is TGTGCCAGCACCTGGACAGGGCACTACGAGCAGTACTTC. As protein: CASTWTGHYEQYF.

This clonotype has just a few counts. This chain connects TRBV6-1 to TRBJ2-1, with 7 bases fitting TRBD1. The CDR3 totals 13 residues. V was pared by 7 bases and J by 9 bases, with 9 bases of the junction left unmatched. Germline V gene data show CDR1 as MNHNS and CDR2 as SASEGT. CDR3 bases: TGTGCCAGCACTCCACAACAGGGGACTGAGCAGTTCTTC. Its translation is CASTPQQGTEQFF.

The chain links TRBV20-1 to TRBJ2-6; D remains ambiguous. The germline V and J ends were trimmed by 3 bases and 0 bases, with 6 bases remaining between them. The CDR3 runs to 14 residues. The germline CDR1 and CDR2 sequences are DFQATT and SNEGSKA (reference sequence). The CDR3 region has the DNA TGCAGTGCTAGCAAGGTCTCTGGGGCCAACGTCCTGACTTTC. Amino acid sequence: CSASKVSGANVLTF.

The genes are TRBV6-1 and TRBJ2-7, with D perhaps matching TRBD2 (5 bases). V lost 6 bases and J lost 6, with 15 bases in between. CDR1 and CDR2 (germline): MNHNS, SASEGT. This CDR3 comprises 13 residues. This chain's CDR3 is CASRATSRLEQYF. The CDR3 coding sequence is TGTGCCAGCAGGGCTACTAGTCGCCTCGAGCAGTACTTC.